This is a list of T cell receptor beta chains from one sample in a study of T cell changes during pregnancy in multiple sclerosis. TCRdb's table, derived via immunoSEQ multiplex PCR, lists solely in-frame clones and lacks some. The sample carries roughly 62,000 clones, about 88% recorded once. This specimen consisted of peripheral blood, obtained in the first trimester of pregnancy. The receptors derive from a female donor with multiple sclerosis, enrolled in a pregnancy study. The conserved cysteine and the conserved F or W are not part of the CDR3 here. The order of the fields is CDR3 protein, V gene.

ASSVGVWGNEQY | TRBV9
ASSLVPRDPNYGYT | TRBV5-6
ASSETLAPQQF | TRBV10-2
ASSLQRGNTIY | TRBV11-2
ASSYTSLDEQF | TRBV7-9
ASSLGGEGNLF | TRBV7-9
ASSQDRGGPGNTIY | TRBV4-1
ATRSPAGADTQY | TRBV28
ASSQASSGVYNEQF | TRBV4-2
ASSIRGPRYEQY | TRBV19
ASSFPTGAQF | TRBV27
ASSFTESGNTIY | TRBV7-8
ASRDGGEYNYGYT | TRBV6-6
ASSLFPDRGNGYT | TRBV27
ASSSTGGGTEAF | TRBV7-9
ASSWTGSAEAF | TRBV5-4
ASSLMAGGKDTQY | TRBV7-2
ASSRTTGTKGGYT | TRBV6-5
ASVGLSTDTQY | TRBV19
ASSEEGGAGANVLT | TRBV6-1
SVDVSGTGESEQY | TRBV29-1
ASSLGVGGPDEQF | TRBV2
ASSLGEGAIKETQY | TRBV7-2